The 28 T cell receptor beta chains below were found in one sample sequenced in a study of blood T cell repertoires in COVID-19. The repertoire was sequenced with immunoSEQ multiplex PCR; TCRdb's copy has only in-frame clones and lacks some. The table has 200,000 to 250,000 clones, around 80% seen once. The sequenced sample was peripheral blood. These receptors were obtained from a woman aged 80 or older with active or convalescent COVID-19.

The V gene is TRBV24-1, the J gene TRBJ1-2; a weak D match, TRBD1 (5 bases). Trimming stripped 3 bases from V and 4 bases from J, with 8 bases between. The CDR3 is made up of 13 amino acids. Germline-derived CDR1 and CDR2 are KGHDR and SFDVKD. CDR3 sequence: CATSDGGAYGYTF. The DNA for the CDR3 is TGTGCCACCAGTGATGGAGGGGCCTATGGCTACACCTTC.

This chain joins TRBV11-2 and TRBJ1-5; D not resolved. CDR3 length equals 15 residues. Trimming took off 1 base at V and 6 bases at J, with 13 bases between the two ends. The V gene's germline CDR1 is SGHAT and CDR2 FQNNGV. The CDR3 region has the DNA TGTGCCAGCAGCTTAGGGCTGGTTGCGGGTCAGCCCCAGCATTTT. Translation gives CASSLGLVAGQPQHF.

V gene TRBV27 combines with J gene TRBJ2-6; 9 bases agree with TRBD2. The germline gives CDR1 MNHEY, CDR2 SMNVEV (reference sequence). Germline trimming cut 6 bases from V and 0 bases from J; bases unmatched to any gene: 24. This CDR3 is 23 amino acids long. The CDR3, as DNA: TGTGCCAGCAGCACCGCCCCCTGGACCGGGACTAGCCACTCCGCCTCTGGGGCCAACGTCCTGACTTTC. Its protein is CASSTAPWTGTSHSASGANVLTF. The variable domain in full, with the rest retrieved from reference TRBV27 and TRBJ2-6, is EAQVTQNPRYLITVTGKKLTVTCSQNMNHEYMSWYRQDPGLGLRQIYYSMNVEVTDKGDVPEGYKVSRKEKRNFPLILESPSPNQTSLYFCASSTAPWTGTSHSASGANVLTFGAGSRLTVL.

This clone has just one count. The rearrangement joins TRBV10-3 to TRBJ1-1, with 11 positions matching TRBD1. Germline CDR1 ENHRY, CDR2 SYGVKD. V lost 2 bases and J lost 6; bases outside the gene matches: 2. The CDR3 runs 14 residues. DNA of the CDR3: TGTGCCATCAGTGAGAAGGGACAGGGGGCTGAAGCTTTCTTT. It translates to CAISEKGQGAEAFF.

V usage is TRBV20-1 and J usage is TRBJ2-2; the D gene is possibly TRBD2 (5 bases). Trimming shortened V by 3 bases and J by 3 bases, and 8 bases separated the two germline ends. The V gene's germline CDR1 is DFQATT and CDR2 SNEGSKA (reference sequence). The CDR3 sequence is 13 residues long. The CDR3 here is CSASGLYTGELFF. CDR3 nucleotide sequence: TGCAGTGCTAGTGGACTGTACACCGGGGAGCTGTTTTTT.

The rearrangement joins TRBV6-2 or TRBV6-3 to TRBJ1-1, with TRBD1 identical over 7 bases. The CDR3 spans 17 residues. Germline values: CDR1 MNHEY, CDR2 SVGEGT. With V trimmed by 0 bases and J by 2 bases, 9 bases remained unmatched. CDR3 loop: CASSYSLTGQQNTEAFF. CDR3 DNA sequence: TGTGCCAGCAGTTACTCCTTAACGGGACAGCAAAACACTGAAGCTTTCTTT.

The V call is TRBV7-9, the J call TRBJ1-2; D is ambiguous. Germline V lookup: CDR1 SEHNR, CDR2 FQNEAQ (reference sequence). The CDR3 has 14 residues. With 1 base removed from V and 6 bases from J, the gap between germline ends came to 12 bases. For the CDR3, the DNA is TGTGCCAGCAGCTTAGAACGCGGGTCAGATGGCTACACCTTC. Protein sequence: CASSLERGSDGYTF. Using reference TRBV7-9 and TRBJ1-2 for the parts outside the CDR3, the full variable domain is DTGVSQNPRHKITKRGQNVTFRCDPISEHNRLYWYRQTLGQGPEFLTYFQNEAQLEKSRLLSDRFSAERPKGSFSTLEIQRTEQGDSAMYLCASSLERGSDGYTFGSGTRLTVV.

This chain uses TRBV6-5 with TRBJ1-2; 9 nucleotides agree with TRBD1. The CDR3 runs 15 residues. The ends lost 11 bases at V and 4 bases at J; junction bases unmatched: 14. The V gene's germline CDR1 is MNHEY and CDR2 SVGAGI. This chain's CDR3 is CAGSKRQGGTYGYTF. CDR3 DNA sequence: TGTGCCGGGTCAAAAAGACAGGGGGGGACCTATGGCTACACCTTC.

The V gene is TRBV5-1, the J gene TRBJ2-7; D possibly corresponds to TRBD2 (6 bases). Trimming took off 4 bases at V and 4 bases at J, with 9 bases between the two ends. CDR3 length: 12 residues. The germline CDR1 and CDR2 sequences are SGHRS and YFSETQ. The CDR3 spells CASSNRGYEQYF. The CDR3 nucleotides read TGCGCCAGCAGCAACCGGGGGTACGAGCAGTACTTC.

In regard to this clone: One junction end disagrees with the germline gene, perhaps due to a read error. This chain joins TRBV4-3 and TRBJ2-7, with D perhaps TRBD2 (6 bases). The germline gives CDR1 LGHNA, CDR2 YSLEER. The CDR3 runs 13 residues. The CDR3 loop is CASSQDPLGGRHF. In nucleotides, the CDR3 is TGCGCCAGCAGCCAAGATCCTCTTGGGGGGAGGCACTTC.

The rearrangement links TRBV7-2 to TRBJ2-7, with 8 bases aligning to TRBD2. Germline V lookup: CDR1 SGHTA, CDR2 FQGNSA. Losses at the gene ends were 5 bases for V and 2 bases for J; bases not matched to a gene: 14. This CDR3 comprises 17 residues. CDR3 region: CASSELGFGGGTYEQYF. DNA of the CDR3: TGTGCCAGCAGCGAGTTGGGGTTCGGCGGGGGGACCTACGAGCAGTACTTC.

The rearrangement links TRBV5-1 to TRBJ2-5; the match to TRBD1 covers 7 bases. There are 14 residues in the CDR3. The germline V gene has CDR1 SGHRS and CDR2 YFSETQ. The trim removed 4 bases at V and 4 bases at J, leaving 7 bases unmatched. The CDR3 nucleotides are TGCGCCAGCAGCCCGACGACAGGGTCAGAGACCCAGTACTTC. Translation gives CASSPTTGSETQYF.

The V and J genes are TRBV18 and TRBJ1-5, with D uncertain. The V and J ends lost 3 bases and 4 bases respectively, with 16 bases between them. There are 16 residues in the CDR3. Looked up from germline, CDR1 is KGHSH and CDR2 is LQKENI. The CDR3 bases are TGTGCCAGCTCACCTGATTTTCAGGCAGGTAATCAGCCCCAGCATTTT. Residues: CASSPDFQAGNQPQHF. The complete variable domain, with remaining parts taken from reference TRBV18 and TRBJ1-5, reads NAGVMQNPRHLVRRRGQEARLRCSPMKGHSHVYWYRQLPEEGLKFMVYLQKENIIDESGMPKERFSAEFPKEGPSILRIQQVVRGDSAAYFCASSPDFQAGNQPQHFGDGTRLSIL.

The chain is built from TRBV3-1 (or the pseudogene TRBV3-2) and TRBJ2-7, with a weak D call TRBD2 (5 bases). CDR1 is LGHDT, CDR2 YNNKEL, per germline (reference sequence). This CDR3 is built from 13 residues. Deletions cut 2 bases from V and 0 bases from J, with 5 bases between. CDR3 sequence reads: CASSQRGSYEQYF. CDR3 in DNA: TGTGCCAGCAGCCAACGGGGCTCCTACGAGCAGTACTTC.

The V and J genes are TRBV7-3 and TRBJ2-1; 11 bases fit TRBD1. CDR1 SGHTA and CDR2 FQGTGA come from the germline V gene. The length of the CDR3 is 15 residues. The J segment lost 7 bases and the V segment lost 6 bases, leaving 8 bases of the junction unmatched. The CDR3 here is CASSPGQGARNEQFF. CDR3 nucleotide sequence: TGTGCCAGCAGTCCCGGACAGGGGGCACGAAATGAGCAGTTCTTC.

CDR3 sequence (DNA): TGTGCCAGCGGGGACAGGGGGTACGAGCAGTACTTC. Amino acid sequence: CASGDRGYEQYF. The chain carries TRBV2 and TRBJ2-7; 11 bases align to TRBD1. This CDR3 has 12 residues. Germline V gives CDR1 SNHLY, CDR2 FYNNEI. V gave up 8 bases and J gave up 4 bases; unmatched junction bases: 1.

V and J are TRBV19 and TRBJ1-1, with 9 nucleotides matching TRBD1. Germline V gene sequence: CDR1 LNHDA, CDR2 SQIVND (reference sequence). CDR3 length: 17 residues. The V gene end was trimmed by 6 bases and the J gene end by 0 bases; junction bases not matched to a gene: 11. Here the CDR3 DNA reads TGTGCCAGTAGCTCCAGAGGGGGGGACAGGGTGAACACTGAAGCTTTCTTT. Residues: CASSSRGGDRVNTEAFF.

The rearrangement joins TRBV6-5 to TRBJ1-1; 8 bases map to TRBD1. CDR3 size: 14 residues. Germline values: CDR1 MNHEY, CDR2 SVGAGI. J gave up 6 bases and V 6 bases, and 9 bases lay outside the gene matches. This CDR3 reads CASSPGGKDAEAFF. The CDR3 nucleotides are TGTGCCAGCAGCCCAGGGGGCAAAGACGCTGAAGCTTTCTTT.

In this sample, this clone turned up once. The chain employs TRBV19 and TRBJ1-6; maybe TRBD1 (6 bases). The CDR3 is 15 residues long. V lost 5 bases, J lost 6 bases, and 14 bases lay in between. The germline V gene encodes CDR1 LNHDA and CDR2 SQIVND (reference sequence). CDR3 DNA: TGTGCCAGTAGTGCTTCGACAGGCGTTAATTCACCCCTCCACTTT. This translates into CASSASTGVNSPLHF. The full variable domain, completed using reference TRBV19 and TRBJ1-6, is DGGITQSPKYLFRKEGQNVTLSCEQNLNHDAMYWYRQDPGQGLRLIYYSQIVNDFQKGDIAEGYSVSREKKESFPLTVTSAQKNPTAFYLCASSASTGVNSPLHFGNGTRLTVT.

V and J are TRBV4-2 and TRBJ2-3; TRBD2 matches at 13 bases. CDR3 size: 19 residues. V lost 5 bases and J lost 0; bases outside the gene matches: 11. CDR1 and CDR2 from the germline V gene are LGHNA and YNFKEQ. This CDR3 reads CASSKVGLAGLKSTDTQYF. The CDR3 region has the DNA TGTGCCAGCAGCAAAGTGGGACTAGCGGGGCTAAAGAGCACAGATACGCAGTATTTT.

The gene calls are TRBV2 and TRBJ1-1; D is unclear. V was trimmed by 8 bases and J by 1 base, leaving 11 bases between them. Per the germline V gene, CDR1 is SNHLY and CDR2 is FYNNEI. CDR3 length: 13 residues. The CDR3 here is CASRLDWNTEAFF. The CDR3 coding sequence is TGTGCCAGCCGCCTAGACTGGAACACTGAAGCTTTCTTT.

This chain connects TRBV7-9 to TRBJ1-1, with TRBD1 matching over 9 bases. CDR1 is SEHNR, CDR2 FQNEAQ, per germline (reference sequence). This CDR3 has 15 residues. V gave up 5 bases and J gave up 6 bases; unmatched junction bases: 10. In DNA, the CDR3 is TGTGCCAGCAGCCTCTGGACAGGGGTGGAGGCTGAAGCTTTCTTT. It codes for CASSLWTGVEAEAFF.

The rearrangement links TRBV5-4 to TRBJ2-5; D is ambiguous. The germline V gene encodes CDR1 SGHNT and CDR2 YYREEE (reference sequence). Trimming left V 5 bases short and J 2 bases short, with 10 bases between. The CDR3 has 13 amino acids. CDR3 sequence: CASSVRSQETQYF. The CDR3 DNA follows: TGTGCCAGCAGTGTCAGGTCTCAAGAGACCCAGTACTTC.

A single count supports this clone. The V and J genes are TRBV7-8 and TRBJ2-4, with 10 bases fitting TRBD2. The CDR3 spans 16 residues. J lost 1 base, V lost 4 bases, and 4 bases had no gene match. Germline-derived CDR1 and CDR2 are SGHVS and FQNEAQ. CDR3 sequence (DNA): TGTGCCAGCAGCTCTAGGACTAGCGGTGCCAAAAACATTCAGTACTTC. Amino acid sequence: CASSSRTSGAKNIQYF.

This chain connects TRBV5-1 to TRBJ2-1; D unclear. The CDR3 has 15 amino acids. The germline V and J ends were trimmed by 4 bases and 5 bases, with 16 bases remaining between them. Germline V gives CDR1 SGHRS, CDR2 YFSETQ. The CDR3 reads CASSLDKAYDNEQFF. CDR3 sequence (DNA): TGCGCCAGCAGCCTCGACAAGGCTTATGACAATGAGCAGTTCTTC. The variable domain in full, completed from reference TRBV5-1 and TRBJ2-1, reads KAGVTQTPRYLIKTRGQQVTLSCSPISGHRSVSWYQQTPGQGLQFLFEYFSETQRNKGNFPGRFSGRQFSNSRSEMNVSTLELGDSALYLCASSLDKAYDNEQFFGPGTRLTVL.

The rearrangement uses TRBV27 and TRBJ2-1; possible D gene TRBD1, 6 bases. The V gene's germline CDR1 is MNHEY and CDR2 SMNVEV (reference sequence). V was cut by 5 bases and J by 4 bases, with 18 bases left in between. CDR3 length equals 16 residues. As DNA, the CDR3 is TGTGCCAGCAGTCGAGCGAGCAGGGGATCGTACAATGAGCAGTTCTTC. Translation: CASSRASRGSYNEQFF.

This chain joins TRBV4-2 and TRBJ1-2; D is perhaps TRBD1 (5 bases). The V gene lost 4 bases and the J gene lost 4 bases, with 16 bases spanning the gap. Germline-derived CDR1 and CDR2 are LGHNA and YNFKEQ. This CDR3 spans 15 amino acids. The CDR3 DNA is TGTGCCAGCAGCCCATCAAGCGGGGGAAGCTATGGCTACACCTTC. Its translation: CASSPSSGGSYGYTF.

This clone appeared a few times. The rearrangement uses TRBV6-5 and TRBJ1-1; a weak D match, TRBD1 (5 bases). This CDR3 contains 15 residues. Germline V gene data show CDR1 as MNHEY and CDR2 as SVGAGI. V shed 10 bases and J shed 4 bases, with 22 bases lying between them. The CDR3 region has the DNA TGTGCCACAACGAGTTATGTGGGGCCGGGCACTGAAGCTTTCTTT. It translates to CATTSYVGPGTEAFF.